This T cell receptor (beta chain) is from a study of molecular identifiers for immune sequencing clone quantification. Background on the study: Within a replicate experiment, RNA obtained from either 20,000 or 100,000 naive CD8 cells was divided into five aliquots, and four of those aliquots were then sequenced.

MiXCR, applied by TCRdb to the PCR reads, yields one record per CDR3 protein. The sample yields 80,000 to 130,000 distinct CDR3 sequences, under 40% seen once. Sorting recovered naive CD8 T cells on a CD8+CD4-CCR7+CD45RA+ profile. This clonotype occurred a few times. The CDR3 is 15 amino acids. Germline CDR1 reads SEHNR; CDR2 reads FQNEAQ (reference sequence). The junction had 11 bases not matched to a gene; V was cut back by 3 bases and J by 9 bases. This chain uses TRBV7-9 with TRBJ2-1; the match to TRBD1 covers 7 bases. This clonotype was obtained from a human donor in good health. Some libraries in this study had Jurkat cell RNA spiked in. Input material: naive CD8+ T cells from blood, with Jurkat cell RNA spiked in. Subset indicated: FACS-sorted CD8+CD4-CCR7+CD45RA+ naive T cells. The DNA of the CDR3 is TGTGCCAGCAGCTTGGTAGAAGGGGGCGACGGTGAGCAGTTCTTC. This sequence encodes CASSLVEGGDGEQFF.